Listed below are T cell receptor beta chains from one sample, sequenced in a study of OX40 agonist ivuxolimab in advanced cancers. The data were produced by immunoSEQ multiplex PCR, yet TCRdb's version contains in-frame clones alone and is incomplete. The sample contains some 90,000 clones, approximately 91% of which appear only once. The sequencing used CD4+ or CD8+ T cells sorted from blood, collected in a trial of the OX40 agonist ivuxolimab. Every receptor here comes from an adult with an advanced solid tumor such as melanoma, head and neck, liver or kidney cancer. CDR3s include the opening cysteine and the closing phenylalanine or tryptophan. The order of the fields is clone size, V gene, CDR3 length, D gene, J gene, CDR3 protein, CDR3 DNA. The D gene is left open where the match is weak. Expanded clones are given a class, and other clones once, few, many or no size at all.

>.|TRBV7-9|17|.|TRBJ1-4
CASSLRGDLATNEKLFF
TGTGCCAGCAGCTTACGGGGGGACCTTGCAACTAATGAAAAACTGTTTTTT
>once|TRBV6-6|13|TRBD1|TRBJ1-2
CATSDRAGYGYTF
TGTGCCACTTCGGACAGGGCGGGATATGGCTACACCTTC
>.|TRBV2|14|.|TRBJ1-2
CASNPQRGSFGYTF
TGTGCCAGCAACCCACAAAGGGGGTCATTCGGCTACACCTTC
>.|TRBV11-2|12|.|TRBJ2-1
CASSRPGYEQFF
TGTGCCAGCAGTCGACCTGGCTATGAGCAGTTCTTC
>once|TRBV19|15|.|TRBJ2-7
CASSIPSAGGYEQYF
TGTGCCAGTAGTATACCATCGGCCGGAGGCTACGAGCAGTACTTC
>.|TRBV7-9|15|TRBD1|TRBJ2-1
CASSRGQGPYNEQFF
TGTGCCAGCAGCCGGGGACAGGGCCCCTACAATGAGCAGTTCTTC
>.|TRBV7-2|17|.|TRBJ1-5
CASSLVSWGTSNQPQHF
TGTGCCAGCAGCTTAGTTTCTTGGGGCACCTCGAATCAGCCCCAGCATTTT
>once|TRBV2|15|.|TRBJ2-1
CASSEEGIGGNEQFF
TGTGCCAGCAGTGAAGAGGGAATTGGAGGCAATGAGCAGTTCTTC
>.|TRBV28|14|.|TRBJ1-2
CASRRGGTNYGYTF
TGTGCCAGCCGCCGGGGGGGCACCAACTATGGCTACACCTTC
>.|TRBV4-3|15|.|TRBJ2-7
CASSQGTRYDYEQYF
TGCGCCAGCAGCCAGGGGACTCGATATGACTACGAGCAGTACTTC
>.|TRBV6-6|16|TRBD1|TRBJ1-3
CASSYSTGGPGNTIYF
TGTGCCAGCAGTTACTCGACAGGGGGCCCTGGAAACACCATATATTTT
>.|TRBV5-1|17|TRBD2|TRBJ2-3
CASSWGTSGRYADTQYF
TGCGCCAGCAGCTGGGGGACTAGCGGGAGGTACGCAGATACGCAGTATTTT
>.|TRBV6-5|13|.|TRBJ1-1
CASSYSVNTEAFF
TGTGCCAGCAGTTATTCGGTGAACACTGAAGCTTTCTTT
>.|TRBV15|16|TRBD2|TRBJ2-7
CATSRDRGLAGGEQYF
TGTGCCACCAGCAGAGATCGGGGACTAGCGGGAGGAGAGCAGTACTTC
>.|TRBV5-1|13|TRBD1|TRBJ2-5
CASSLGTGETQYF
TGCGCCAGCAGCCTCGGGACAGGGGAGACCCAGTACTTC
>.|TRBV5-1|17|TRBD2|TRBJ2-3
CASSLTASGSFLDTQYF
TGCGCCAGCAGCTTGACGGCTAGCGGGAGTTTCTTAGATACGCAGTATTTT
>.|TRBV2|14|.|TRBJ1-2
CASSAGTSNYGYTF
TGTGCCAGCAGTGCCGGGACTTCTAACTATGGCTACACCTTC
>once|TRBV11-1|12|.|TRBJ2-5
CASSRAGETQYF
TGTGCCAGCAGCCGCGCAGGGGAGACCCAGTACTTC
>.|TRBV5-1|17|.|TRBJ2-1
CASSLGTGLHSYNEQFF
TGCGCCAGCAGCCTAGGCACAGGGCTTCACTCCTACAATGAGCAGTTCTTC
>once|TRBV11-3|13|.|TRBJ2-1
CASSLGHGQRQFF
TGTGCCAGCAGCTTAGGGCATGGACAGCGGCAGTTCTTC
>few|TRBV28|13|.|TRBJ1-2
CASSKTENYGYTF
TGTGCCAGCAGTAAAACAGAAAACTATGGCTACACCTTC
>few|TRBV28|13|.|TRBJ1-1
CASSPWTGTEAFF
TGTGCCAGCAGTCCCTGGACCGGGACGGAAGCTTTCTTT
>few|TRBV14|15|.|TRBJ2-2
CASSQVLVGAGELFF
TGTGCCAGCAGCCAAGTCTTAGTGGGCGCCGGGGAGCTGTTTTTT
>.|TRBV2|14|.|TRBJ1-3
CASKGTAGGNTIYF
TGTGCCAGCAAAGGGACCGCGGGGGGAAACACCATATATTTT
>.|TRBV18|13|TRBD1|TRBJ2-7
CASSPQGVYEQYF
TGTGCCAGCTCGCCTCAGGGGGTTTACGAGCAGTACTTC
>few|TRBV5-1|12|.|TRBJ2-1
CASSYQYNEQFF
TGCGCCAGCAGTTATCAGTACAATGAGCAGTTCTTC
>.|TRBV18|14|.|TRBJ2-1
CASSPPGPINEQFF
TGTGCCAGCTCACCACCGGGTCCCATCAATGAGCAGTTCTTC
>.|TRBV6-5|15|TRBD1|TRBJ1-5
CASRDRGASNQPQHF
TGTGCCAGCAGGGACAGGGGGGCCAGCAATCAGCCCCAGCATTTT
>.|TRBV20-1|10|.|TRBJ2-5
CSARAETQYF
TGCAGTGCTAGAGCGGAGACCCAGTACTTC
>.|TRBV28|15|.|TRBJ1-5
CASSFGSVWNQPQHF
TGTGCCAGCAGTTTTGGCAGTGTATGGAATCAGCCCCAGCATTTT
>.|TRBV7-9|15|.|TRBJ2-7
CASSLAGRSSYEQYF
TGTGCCAGCAGCTTAGCCGGACGAAGCTCCTACGAGCAGTACTTC